Each of the 3 T cell receptor beta chains below was sequenced from the same sample in a study of cytomegalovirus exposure and HLA in healthy donors. The PCR had 60 Vbeta and 13 Jbeta primers. This table comes from immunoSEQ multiplex PCR, and its TCRdb copy is limited to in-frame clones, with some not included. Of about 130,000 clones in the sample, approximately 82% were seen once. The sample taken for sequencing was PBMCs. All receptors derive from a female donor in good health and CMV-seronegative.

This clone occurred a few times. V is TRBV19 and J is TRBJ1-5; perhaps TRBD1 as D (6 bases). Trimming cost V 5 bases and J 4 bases, with 15 bases left between them. Germline CDR1 and CDR2: LNHDA and SQIVND (reference sequence). CDR3 length: 15 amino acids. CDR3 coding DNA: TGTGCCAGTAGTTTACACAGGGCGTTTAATCAGCCCCAGCATTTT. Encoded protein: CASSLHRAFNQPQHF. Together with reference TRBV19 and TRBJ1-5, the CDR3 gives the full variable domain: DGGITQSPKYLFRKEGQNVTLSCEQNLNHDAMYWYRQDPGQGLRLIYYSQIVNDFQKGDIAEGYSVSREKKESFPLTVTSAQKNPTAFYLCASSLHRAFNQPQHFGDGTRLSIL.

This chain joins TRBV28 and TRBJ1-1; D remains ambiguous. This CDR3 is 14 amino acids long. V dropped 3 bases and J dropped 1 base, with 9 bases sitting between them. Germline V lookup: CDR1 MDHEN, CDR2 SYDVKM. CDR3: CASSFWGENTEAFF. The DNA of the CDR3 is TGTGCCAGCAGTTTTTGGGGAGAGAACACTGAAGCTTTCTTT.

In DNA form, the CDR3 reads TGTGCCAGCAGTGTGGCAGGCAATCAGCCCCAGCATTTT. This gives the protein CASSVAGNQPQHF. The V and J genes are TRBV2 and TRBJ1-5; D not certain. Germline-derived CDR1 and CDR2 are SNHLY and FYNNEI. The germline V and J ends were trimmed by 4 bases and 2 bases, with 6 bases remaining between them. The CDR3 has 13 residues.